The TCR beta chain described here comes from a study of blood T cell repertoires in COVID-19. Background on the study: T cells, B-cell-depleted T cells, or PBMCs provided the cDNA or gDNA that served as material.

Notes on this clone: The DNA is left out, because the CDR3 cannot be placed on it with certainty; the CDR3 is given as TCRdb lists it.

Per the original data handling: Nucleated cell number was recorded as an estimate derived from reference gene primer amplification. The protocol was immunoSEQ multiplex PCR, while the TCRdb copy is restricted to in-frame clones and leaves out a portion. V and J calls and clone size are as listed in that table; D and trimming were resolved from the DNA. Here the sample spans 150,000 or so clones, about four fifths being singletons. The receptor comes from an elderly woman with acute or convalescent COVID-19. The sequenced sample was peripheral blood.

The CDR3 spells CASRLVGRGSSTDTQYF. This chain joins TRBV12-2 and TRBJ2-3; TRBD1, the D gene given by the table, was not confirmed from the DNA. TRBV12-2 is a pseudogene. The CDR3 has 17 residues if both end residues are counted.